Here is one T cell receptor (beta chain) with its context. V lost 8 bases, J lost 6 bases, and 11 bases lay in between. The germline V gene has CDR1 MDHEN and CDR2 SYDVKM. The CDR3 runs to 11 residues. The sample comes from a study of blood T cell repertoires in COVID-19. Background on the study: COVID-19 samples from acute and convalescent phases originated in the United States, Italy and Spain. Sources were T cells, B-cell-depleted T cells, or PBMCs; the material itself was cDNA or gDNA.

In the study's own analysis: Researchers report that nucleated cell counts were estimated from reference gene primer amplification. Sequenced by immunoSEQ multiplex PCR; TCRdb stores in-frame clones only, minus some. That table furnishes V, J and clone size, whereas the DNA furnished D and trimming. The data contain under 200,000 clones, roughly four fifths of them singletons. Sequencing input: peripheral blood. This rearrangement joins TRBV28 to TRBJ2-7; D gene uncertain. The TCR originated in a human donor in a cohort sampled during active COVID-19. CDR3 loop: CASQQTPEQYF. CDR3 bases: TGTGCCAGCCAACAGACACCCGAGCAGTACTTC. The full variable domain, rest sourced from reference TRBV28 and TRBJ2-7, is DVKVTQSSRYLVKRTGEKVFLECVQDMDHENMFWYRQDPGLGLRLIYFSYDVKMKEKGDIPEGYSVSREKKERFSLILESASTNQTSMYLCASQQTPEQYFGPGTRLTVT.